The 18 T cell receptor beta chains below come from one sample, sequenced in a study of control samples from healthy donors and cancer patients. The repertoire was sequenced with immunoSEQ multiplex PCR; TCRdb's copy has only in-frame clones and lacks some. This sample has fewer than 95,000 clones, with approximately 87% found just once. Sequenced sample: blood. The receptors originated from a woman aged 40 to 50 in good health.

The genes are TRBV5-1 and TRBJ2-3; TRBD1 might be the D (6 bases). CDR3 length equals 15 residues. Germline-derived CDR1 and CDR2 are SGHRS and YFSETQ. Between the trimmed V and J ends, which lost 4 bases and 0 bases, there was a span of 12 bases. The CDR3 reads CASSPRGFSTDTQYF. CDR3 sequence (DNA): TGCGCCAGCAGCCCAAGGGGGTTTAGCACAGATACGCAGTATTTT.

The rearrangement joins TRBV6-1 to TRBJ1-1; TRBD1 might be the D (6 bases). Trimming removed 4 bases from V and 5 bases from J, with 8 bases in between. Germline V gives CDR1 MNHNS, CDR2 SASEGT. The CDR3 is 12 residues long. CDR3 bases: TGTGCCAGCAGTGTGGGGGCGACTGAAGCTTTCTTT. It yields the protein CASSVGATEAFF.

The V gene is TRBV2, the J gene TRBJ1-2, with a tentative D call TRBD1 (5 bases). Trimming took off 6 bases at V and 4 bases at J, with 21 bases between the two ends. CDR1 is SNHLY, CDR2 FYNNEI, per germline. The CDR3 covers 16 residues. The DNA of the CDR3 is TGTGCCAGCAGCGGCCTGGACGGGGCCAATGGCTATGGCTACACCTTC. It encodes CASSGLDGANGYGYTF.

The chain is built from TRBV10-3 and TRBJ1-6; D call uncertain. This CDR3 has 17 amino acids. Trimming cost V 0 bases and J 4 bases, with 13 bases left between them. The V gene's germline CDR1 is ENHRY and CDR2 SYGVKD. CDR3 sequence: CAISESNRDTYNSPLHF. CDR3 sequence (DNA): TGTGCCATCAGTGAGTCGAATAGGGATACTTATAATTCACCCCTCCACTTT.

The chain couples TRBV7-2 to TRBJ1-2; 9 bases are a match to TRBD1. The CDR3 loop spans 13 amino acids. The V segment lost 5 bases and the J segment 4 bases; nucleotides outside the gene matches: 2. Germline V gene data show CDR1 as SGHTA and CDR2 as FQGNSA. The CDR3 sequence: CASSRGQGYGYTF. CDR3 nucleotides: TGTGCCAGCAGCCGGGGACAGGGCTATGGCTACACCTTC.

This chain links TRBV29-1 with TRBJ1-1; TRBD1 is a possible D gene (6 bases). Germline V gene data show CDR1 as SQVTM and CDR2 as ANQGSEA. The CDR3 sequence is 13 residues long. Deletions cut 3 bases from V and 1 base from J, with 9 bases between. CDR3 amino acids: CSVEGQTNTEAFF. CDR3 bases: TGCAGCGTTGAGGGACAAACGAACACTGAAGCTTTCTTT. Complete variable domain (other parts from reference TRBV29-1 and TRBJ1-1): SAVISQKPSRDICQRGTSLTIQCQVDSQVTMMFWYRQQPGQSLTLIATANQGSEATYESGFVIDKFPISRPNLTFSTLTVSNMSPEDSSIYLCSVEGQTNTEAFFGQGTRLTVV.

The rearrangement links TRBV3-1 (or the pseudogene TRBV3-2) to TRBJ2-1; 9 bases are shared with TRBD2. The trim removed 1 base at V and 2 bases at J, leaving 0 bases unmatched. CDR1 LGHDT and CDR2 YNNKEL come from the germline V gene (reference sequence). CDR3 length: 15 amino acids. CDR3 sequence: CASSQGGGAYNEQFF. Here the CDR3 DNA reads TGTGCCAGCAGCCAAGGCGGGGGGGCCTACAATGAGCAGTTCTTC.

The chain carries TRBV7-9 and TRBJ2-1; a weak D match, TRBD1 (5 bases). Germline CDR1 reads SEHNR; CDR2 reads FQNEAQ (reference sequence). Trimming took off 5 bases at V and 3 bases at J, with 11 bases between the two ends. CDR3 length: 14 residues. The CDR3 coding sequence is TGTGCCAGCAGCCCCCGCGGACACTACAATGAGCAGTTCTTC. Protein: CASSPRGHYNEQFF.

This clone occurred once. The chain recombines TRBV5-6 with TRBJ2-7; D is ambiguous. V gave up 0 bases and J gave up 1 base, with 5 bases separating them. Germline lookup yields CDR1 SGHDT and CDR2 YYEEEE. This CDR3 has 13 residues. CDR3 DNA: TGTGCCAGCAGCTTGGACGTTTCCTACGAGCAGTACTTC. Its protein is CASSLDVSYEQYF.

V gene TRBV7-8 combines with J gene TRBJ1-1; D possibly corresponds to TRBD1 (6 bases). The CDR3 has 15 residues. The V gene lost 1 base and the J gene lost 5 bases, with 14 bases spanning the gap. CDR1 is SGHVS and CDR2 is FQNEAQ in the germline V gene. CDR3 nucleotides: TGTGCCAGCAGCTTAGGGTCCCTTGGGACAACTGAAGCTTTCTTT. Translating it yields CASSLGSLGTTEAFF.

The chain couples TRBV20-1 to TRBJ1-1, with D tentatively TRBD1 (5 bases). The CDR3 runs to 11 residues. In germline, CDR1 is DFQATT, CDR2 SNEGSKA (reference sequence). V was shortened by 7 bases and J by 2 bases, with 8 bases between the two germline ends. The CDR3 DNA reads as TGCAGTGGGGGGGATAACACTGAAGCTTTCTTT. Its protein product is CSGGDNTEAFF.

This chain joins TRBV13 and TRBJ2-3; D possibly matches TRBD1 or TRBD2 (5 bases each). The CDR3 consists of 12 residues. Between the trimmed V and J ends, which lost 5 bases and 6 bases, there was a span of 9 bases. Germline loops: CDR1 PRHDT, CDR2 FYEKMQ (reference sequence). This chain's CDR3 is CASSLREDTQYF. The CDR3 nucleotides read TGTGCCAGCAGCCTCAGGGAGGATACGCAGTATTTT.

J is TRBJ1-2 and V is TRBV4-2; 9 nucleotides line up with TRBD1. V trimming: 3 bases; J trimming: 4 bases; junction bases outside the gene matches: 3. Germline values: CDR1 LGHNA, CDR2 YNFKEQ. The CDR3 has 14 residues. CDR3 loop: CASSQGTGSYGYTF. The CDR3 bases are TGTGCCAGCAGCCAGGGGACAGGGTCCTATGGCTACACCTTC.

The table lists this clone with a few counts. The chain employs TRBV5-1 and TRBJ2-1; the D gene is possibly TRBD2 (6 bases). Germline values: CDR1 SGHRS, CDR2 YFSETQ. This CDR3 contains 13 residues. The V and J ends lost 4 bases and 7 bases respectively, with 12 bases between them. CDR3 in amino acids: CASSPGSLNEQFF. CDR3 in DNA: TGCGCCAGCAGCCCCGGGAGCCTGAATGAGCAGTTCTTC.

This clone was observed a few times. The chain uses TRBV6-2 or TRBV6-3 and TRBJ1-1; D perhaps matches TRBD1 (6 bases). The CDR3 is 16 amino acids. Germline V lookup: CDR1 MNHEY, CDR2 SVGEGT. V was shortened by 4 bases and J by 1 base, with 16 bases between the two germline ends. DNA for the CDR3: TGTGCCAGCAGTTGGGGGCAGGGGAGGAGGAACACTGAAGCTTTCTTT. Translation: CASSWGQGRRNTEAFF.

The chain joins TRBV19 to TRBJ2-2, with D tentatively TRBD1 (6 bases). The germline V gene encodes CDR1 LNHDA and CDR2 SQIVND (reference sequence). V lost 3 bases and J 8 bases, leaving 13 bases between the germline ends. This CDR3 is built from 14 residues. The DNA for the CDR3 is TGTGCCAGTAGTATTAGTCAGGGGCTGGGGGAGCTGTTTTTT. Protein sequence: CASSISQGLGELFF.

This rearrangement joins TRBV7-2 to TRBJ2-1; D tentatively fits TRBD1 or TRBD2 (5 bases each). Trimming left V 5 bases short and J 6 bases short, with 14 bases between. CDR1 and CDR2 from the germline V gene are SGHTA and FQGNSA. CDR3 length: 14 residues. CDR3: CASSRDRGVNEQFF. CDR3 nucleotides: TGTGCCAGCAGCAGGGACCGTGGGGTCAATGAGCAGTTCTTC.

The chain recombines TRBV5-6 with TRBJ2-1; maybe TRBD1 (6 bases). V was shortened by 3 bases and J by 0 bases, with 13 bases between the two germline ends. Germline V gives CDR1 SGHDT, CDR2 YYEEEE. CDR3 length equals 16 residues. CDR3 sequence: CASSWRQASSYNEQFF. The CDR3, as DNA: TGTGCCAGCAGCTGGAGACAGGCTAGCTCCTACAATGAGCAGTTCTTC.